The T cell receptor beta chain under discussion was sequenced for a study of blood T cell repertoires in COVID-19. Overall study context: Italy, Spain and the United States were the sources of the convalescent and acute COVID-19 samples. Sources were T cells, B-cell-depleted T cells, or PBMCs; the material itself was cDNA or gDNA.

Methods used by the authors: Researchers report that nucleated cell counts were estimated from reference gene primer amplification. The table came from immunoSEQ multiplex PCR; TCRdb's copy has only in-frame clones and leaves some out. That table gives V, J and clone size, and the DNA gave D and trimming. Altogether tens of thousands of clones are present, around 80% being singletons, with the ten largest covering 12%. The sample comprised peripheral blood. The clonotype was recovered from a human donor in a cohort sampled during active COVID-19.

CDR3 bases: TGTGCCAGCAGCTCTAGAGGATTGGGAAACACCATATATTTT. Its protein is CASSSRGLGNTIYF. The genes are TRBV7-9 and TRBJ1-3; no definite D call. CDR1 and CDR2 from the germline V gene are SEHNR and FQNEAQ (reference sequence). Between the trimmed V and J ends, which lost 4 bases and 4 bases, there was a span of 11 bases. The CDR3 contains 14 residues.